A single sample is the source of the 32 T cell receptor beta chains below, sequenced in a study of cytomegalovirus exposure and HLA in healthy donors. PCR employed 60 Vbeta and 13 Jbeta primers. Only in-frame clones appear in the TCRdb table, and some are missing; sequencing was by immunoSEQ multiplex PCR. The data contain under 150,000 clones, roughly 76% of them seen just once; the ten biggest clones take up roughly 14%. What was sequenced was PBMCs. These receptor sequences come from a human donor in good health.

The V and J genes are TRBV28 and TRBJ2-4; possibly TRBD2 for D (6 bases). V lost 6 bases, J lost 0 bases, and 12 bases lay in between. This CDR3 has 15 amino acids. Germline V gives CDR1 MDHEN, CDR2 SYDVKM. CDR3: CASSVVGGAKNIQYF. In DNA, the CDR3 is TGTGCCAGCAGCGTAGTCGGGGGAGCCAAAAACATTCAGTACTTC.

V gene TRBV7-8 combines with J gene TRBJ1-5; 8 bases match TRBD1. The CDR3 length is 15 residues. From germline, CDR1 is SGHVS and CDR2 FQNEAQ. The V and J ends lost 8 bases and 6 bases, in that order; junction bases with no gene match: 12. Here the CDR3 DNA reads TGTGCCAGCGCCGGTGGTACAGGGGGAGGTCAGCCCCAGCATTTT. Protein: CASAGGTGGGQPQHF.

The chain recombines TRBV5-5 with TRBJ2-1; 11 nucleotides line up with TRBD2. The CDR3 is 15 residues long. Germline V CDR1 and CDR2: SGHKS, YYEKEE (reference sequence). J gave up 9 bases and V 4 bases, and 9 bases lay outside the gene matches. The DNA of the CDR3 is TGTGCCAGCAGCATCGGGACTAGCGGCGGGAGTGAGCAGTTCTTC. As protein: CASSIGTSGGSEQFF.

The chain's CDR3 is CASNKDRGLNEKLFF. The CDR3 nucleotides are TGTGCCAGTAATAAGGACAGGGGGCTTAATGAAAAACTGTTTTTT. This rearrangement joins TRBV19 to TRBJ1-4; 11 bases match TRBD1. The CDR3 length is 15 residues. CDR1 is LNHDA and CDR2 is SQIVND in the germline V gene (reference sequence). Germline trimming cut 7 bases from V and 4 bases from J; bases unmatched to any gene: 5.

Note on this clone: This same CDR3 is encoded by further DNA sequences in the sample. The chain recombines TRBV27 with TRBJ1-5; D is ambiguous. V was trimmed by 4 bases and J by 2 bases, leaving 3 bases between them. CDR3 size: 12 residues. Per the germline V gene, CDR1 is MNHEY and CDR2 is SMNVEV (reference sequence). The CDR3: CASSSGNQPQHF. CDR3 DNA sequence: TGTGCCAGCAGTTCCGGCAATCAGCCCCAGCATTTT.

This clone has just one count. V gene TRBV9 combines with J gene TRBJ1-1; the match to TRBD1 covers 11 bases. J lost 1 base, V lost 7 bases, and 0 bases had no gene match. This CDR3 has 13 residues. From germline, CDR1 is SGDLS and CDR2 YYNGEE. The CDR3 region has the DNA TGTGCCAGCGGGACAGGGGGGAACACTGAAGCTTTCTTT. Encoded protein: CASGTGGNTEAFF.

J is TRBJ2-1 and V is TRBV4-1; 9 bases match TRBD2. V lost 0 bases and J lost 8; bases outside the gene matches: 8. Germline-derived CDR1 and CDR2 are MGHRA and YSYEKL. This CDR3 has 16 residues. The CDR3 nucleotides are TGCGCCAGCAGCCAAGATAGGGCGGGGGGGCCAGATGAGCAGTTCTTC. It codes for CASSQDRAGGPDEQFF.

CDR3: CASSLGRGRPRNEQYF. CDR3 coding DNA: TGTGCCAGCAGCTTAGGGCGCGGTCGCCCTCGGAACGAGCAGTACTTC. This chain connects TRBV7-2 to TRBJ2-7; D is unclear. Germline V lookup: CDR1 SGHTA, CDR2 FQGNSA. V lost 1 base and J 5 bases, leaving 18 bases between the germline ends. The CDR3 has 16 amino acids.

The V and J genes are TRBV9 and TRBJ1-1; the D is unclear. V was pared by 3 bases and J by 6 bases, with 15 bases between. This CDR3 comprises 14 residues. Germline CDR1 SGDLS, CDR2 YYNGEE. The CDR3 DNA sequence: TGTGCCAGCAGCGCCCAACCCGCTGGAGCTGAAGCTTTCTTT. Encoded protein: CASSAQPAGAEAFF. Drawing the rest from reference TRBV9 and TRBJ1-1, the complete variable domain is DSGVTQTPKHLITATGQRVTLRCSPRSGDLSVYWYQQSLDQGLQFLIQYYNGEERAKGNILERFSAQQFPDLHSELNLSSLELGDSALYFCASSAQPAGAEAFFGQGTRLTVV.

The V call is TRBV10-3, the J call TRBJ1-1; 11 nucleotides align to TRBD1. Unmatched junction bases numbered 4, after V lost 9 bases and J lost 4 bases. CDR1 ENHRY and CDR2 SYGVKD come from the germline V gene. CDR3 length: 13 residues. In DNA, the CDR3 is TGTGCCATGGGGACAGGGGGGTTCACTGAAGCTTTCTTT. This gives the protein CAMGTGGFTEAFF.

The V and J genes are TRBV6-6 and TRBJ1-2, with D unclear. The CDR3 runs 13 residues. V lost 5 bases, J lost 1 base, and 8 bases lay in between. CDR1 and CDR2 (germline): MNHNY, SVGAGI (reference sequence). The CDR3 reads CASSPTGNYGYTF. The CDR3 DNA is TGTGCCAGCAGTCCGACGGGTAACTATGGCTACACCTTC.

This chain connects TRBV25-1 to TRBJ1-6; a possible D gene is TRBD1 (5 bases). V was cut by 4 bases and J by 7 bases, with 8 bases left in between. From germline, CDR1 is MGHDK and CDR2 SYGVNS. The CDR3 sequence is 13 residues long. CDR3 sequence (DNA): TGTGCCAGCAGTGGGGGCCCGAATTCACCCCTCCACTTT. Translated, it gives CASSGGPNSPLHF.

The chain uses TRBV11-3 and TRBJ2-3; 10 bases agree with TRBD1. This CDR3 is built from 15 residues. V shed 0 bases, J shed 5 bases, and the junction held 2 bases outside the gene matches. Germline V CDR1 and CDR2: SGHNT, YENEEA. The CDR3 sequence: CASSLEGTGEDTQYF. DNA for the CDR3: TGTGCCAGCAGCTTAGAAGGGACAGGGGAAGATACGCAGTATTTT.

CDR3 amino acids: CASRPQGNEQFF. CDR3 bases: TGTGCCAGCAGACCCCAGGGAAATGAGCAGTTCTTC. This chain uses TRBV27 with TRBJ2-1; D may be TRBD1 (5 bases). In germline, CDR1 is MNHEY, CDR2 SMNVEV (reference sequence). The length of the CDR3 is 12 residues. The V and J ends lost 6 bases and 7 bases respectively, with 10 bases between them.

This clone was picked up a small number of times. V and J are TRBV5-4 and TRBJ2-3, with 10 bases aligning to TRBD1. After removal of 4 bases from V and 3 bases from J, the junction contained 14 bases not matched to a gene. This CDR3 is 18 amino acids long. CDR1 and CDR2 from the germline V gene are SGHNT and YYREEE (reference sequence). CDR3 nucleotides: TGTGCCAGCAGCCCACCTTGGGGGGACAGGGGTAAAACAGATACGCAGTATTTT. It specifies CASSPPWGDRGKTDTQYF.

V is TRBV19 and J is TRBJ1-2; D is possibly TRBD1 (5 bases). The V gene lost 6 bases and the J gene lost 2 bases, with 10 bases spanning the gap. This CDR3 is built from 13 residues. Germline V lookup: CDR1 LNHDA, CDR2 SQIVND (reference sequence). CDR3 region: CASRRTLNYGYTF. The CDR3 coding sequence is TGTGCCAGTAGAAGGACACTAAACTATGGCTACACCTTC.

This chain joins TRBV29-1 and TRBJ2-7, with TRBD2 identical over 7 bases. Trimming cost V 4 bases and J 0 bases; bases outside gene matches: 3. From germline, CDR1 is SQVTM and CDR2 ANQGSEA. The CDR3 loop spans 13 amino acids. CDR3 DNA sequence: TGCAGCGTTGTTGGGACTATCTCCTACGAGCAGTACTTC. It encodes CSVVGTISYEQYF.

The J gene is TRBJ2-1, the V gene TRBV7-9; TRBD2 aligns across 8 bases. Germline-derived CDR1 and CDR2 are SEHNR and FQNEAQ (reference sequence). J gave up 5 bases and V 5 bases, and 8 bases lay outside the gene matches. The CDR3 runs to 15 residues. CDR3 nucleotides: TGTGCCAGCAGCCCAGCTACTAGCGGTCACAATGAGCAGTTCTTC. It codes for CASSPATSGHNEQFF.

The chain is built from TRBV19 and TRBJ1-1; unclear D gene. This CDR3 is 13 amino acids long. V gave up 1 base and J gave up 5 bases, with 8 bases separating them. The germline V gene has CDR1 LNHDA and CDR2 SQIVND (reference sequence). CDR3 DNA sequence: TGTGCCAGTAGTATAGGGCCCGTGACTGAAGCTTTCTTT. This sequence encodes CASSIGPVTEAFF.

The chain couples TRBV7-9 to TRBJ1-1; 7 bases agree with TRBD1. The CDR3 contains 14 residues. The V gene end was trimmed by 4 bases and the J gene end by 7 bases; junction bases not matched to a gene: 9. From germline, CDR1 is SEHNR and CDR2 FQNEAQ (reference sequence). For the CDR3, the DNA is TGTGCCAGCAGCTGGACAGGTGAAGGCCTTGAAGCTTTCTTT. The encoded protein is CASSWTGEGLEAFF.

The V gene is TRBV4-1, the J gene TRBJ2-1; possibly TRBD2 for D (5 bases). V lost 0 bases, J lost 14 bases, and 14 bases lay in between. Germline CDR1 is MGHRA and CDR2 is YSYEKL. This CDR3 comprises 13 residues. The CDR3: CASSQDTLNGEFF. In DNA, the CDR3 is TGCGCCAGCAGCCAAGATACGCTAAACGGGGAGTTCTTC.

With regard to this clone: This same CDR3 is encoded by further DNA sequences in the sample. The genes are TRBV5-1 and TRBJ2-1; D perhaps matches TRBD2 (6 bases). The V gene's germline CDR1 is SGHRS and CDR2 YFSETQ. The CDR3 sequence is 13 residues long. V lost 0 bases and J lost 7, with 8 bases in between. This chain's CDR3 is CASSLGLANEQFF. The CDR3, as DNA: TGCGCCAGCAGCTTGGGGCTAGCGAATGAGCAGTTCTTC.

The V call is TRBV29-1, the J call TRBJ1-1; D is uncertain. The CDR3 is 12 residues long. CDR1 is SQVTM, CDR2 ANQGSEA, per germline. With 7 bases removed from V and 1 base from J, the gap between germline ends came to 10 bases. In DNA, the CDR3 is TGCAGCGCCGACACCGAGAACACTGAAGCTTTCTTT. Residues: CSADTENTEAFF. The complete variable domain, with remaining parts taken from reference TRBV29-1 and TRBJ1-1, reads SAVISQKPSRDICQRGTSLTIQCQVDSQVTMMFWYRQQPGQSLTLIATANQGSEATYESGFVIDKFPISRPNLTFSTLTVSNMSPEDSSIYLCSADTENTEAFFGQGTRLTVV.

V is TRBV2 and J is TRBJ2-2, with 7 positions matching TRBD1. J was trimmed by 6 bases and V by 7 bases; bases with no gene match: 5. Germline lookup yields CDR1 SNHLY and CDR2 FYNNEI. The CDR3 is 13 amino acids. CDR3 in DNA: TGTGCCAGCACACAGGGGCCCCCCGGGGAGCTGTTTTTT. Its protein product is CASTQGPPGELFF.

CDR3: CAWSPPDKPTGELFF. The CDR3 region has the DNA TGTGCCTGGAGTCCCCCCGACAAGCCCACCGGGGAGCTGTTTTTT. The chain is built from TRBV30 and TRBJ2-2; D not resolved. This CDR3 has 15 amino acids. V was trimmed by 2 bases and J by 4 bases, leaving 14 bases between them. Germline CDR1 and CDR2: GTSNPN and SVGIG (reference sequence). The whole variable domain, remainder taken from reference TRBV30 and TRBJ2-2, is SQTIHQWPATLVQPVGSPLSLECTVEGTSNPNLYWYRQAAGRGLQLLFYSVGIGQISSEVPQNLSASRPQDRQFILSSKKLLLSDSGFYLCAWSPPDKPTGELFFGEGSRLTVL.

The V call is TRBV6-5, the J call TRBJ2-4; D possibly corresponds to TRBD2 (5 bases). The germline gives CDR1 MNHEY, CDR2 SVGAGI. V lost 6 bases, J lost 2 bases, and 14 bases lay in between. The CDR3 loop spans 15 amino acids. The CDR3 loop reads CASSPYRGTKNIQYF. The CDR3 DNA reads TGTGCCAGCAGCCCCTATAGAGGGACCAAAAACATTCAGTACTTC.

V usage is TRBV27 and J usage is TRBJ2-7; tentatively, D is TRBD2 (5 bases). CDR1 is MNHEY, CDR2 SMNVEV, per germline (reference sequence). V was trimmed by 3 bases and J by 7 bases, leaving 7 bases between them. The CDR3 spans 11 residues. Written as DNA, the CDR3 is TGTGCCAGCAGTTTCGGGGATGAGCAGTACTTC. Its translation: CASSFGDEQYF.

In DNA, the CDR3 is TGCGCCAGCAGTGCCGACTTGAACACTGAAGCTTTCTTT. This translates into CASSADLNTEAFF. The V and J genes are TRBV10-1 and TRBJ1-1; D uncertain. V lost 4 bases and J 0 bases, leaving 6 bases between the germline ends. CDR3 length: 13 amino acids. The germline CDR1 and CDR2 sequences are WNHNN and SYGVQD (reference sequence).

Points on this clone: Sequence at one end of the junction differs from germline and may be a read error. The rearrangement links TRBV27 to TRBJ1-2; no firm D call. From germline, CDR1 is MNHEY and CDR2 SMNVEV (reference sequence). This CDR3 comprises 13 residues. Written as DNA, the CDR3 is TGTCCCAGTGATCTGACAATCAACTATGGCTACACCTTC. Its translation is CPSDLTINYGYTF.

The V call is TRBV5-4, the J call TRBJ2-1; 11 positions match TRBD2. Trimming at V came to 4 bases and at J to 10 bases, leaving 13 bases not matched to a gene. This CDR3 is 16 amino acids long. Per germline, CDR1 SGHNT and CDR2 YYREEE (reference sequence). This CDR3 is CASSPDALAGGGEQFF. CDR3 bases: TGTGCCAGCAGCCCGGACGCTCTAGCGGGAGGAGGAGAGCAGTTCTTC.

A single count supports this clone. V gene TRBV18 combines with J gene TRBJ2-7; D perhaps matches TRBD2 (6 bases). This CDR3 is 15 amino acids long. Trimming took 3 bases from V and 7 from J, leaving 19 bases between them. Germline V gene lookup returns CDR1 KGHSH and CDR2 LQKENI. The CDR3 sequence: CASSPDILGGGEQYF. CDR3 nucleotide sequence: TGTGCCAGCTCACCTGATATTCTTGGGGGAGGTGAGCAGTACTTC. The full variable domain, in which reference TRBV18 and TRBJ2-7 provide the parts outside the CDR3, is NAGVMQNPRHLVRRRGQEARLRCSPMKGHSHVYWYRQLPEEGLKFMVYLQKENIIDESGMPKERFSAEFPKEGPSILRIQQVVRGDSAAYFCASSPDILGGGEQYFGPGTRLTVT.

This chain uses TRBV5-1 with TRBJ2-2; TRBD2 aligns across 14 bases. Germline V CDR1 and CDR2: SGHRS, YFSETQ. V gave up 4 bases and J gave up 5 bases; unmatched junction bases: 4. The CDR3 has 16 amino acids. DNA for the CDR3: TGCGCCAGCAGCCTGACTAGCGGGAGGGATACCGGGGAGCTGTTTTTT. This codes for CASSLTSGRDTGELFF.